This record concerns one T cell receptor (beta chain) sequence. What it recognizes is unknown. The data belong to a study of beta chain features in type 1 diabetes. Overall study context: Examination covered around 98 million sorted cells spanning all samples. Study results and caveats: Within patients, naive, central memory and Treg TCRB repertoires seemed more similar than within healthy donors.

Germline V gene sequence: CDR1 MNHNY, CDR2 SVGAGI (reference sequence). Trimming left V 11 bases short and J 5 bases short, with 18 bases between. This CDR3 is built from 13 residues. The sequenced template was cDNA made from the entire isolated RNA. Sequenced by immunoSEQ multiplex PCR; TCRdb stores in-frame clones only, minus some. The sample has about 290,000 clones; 7.5% to 9.5% are singletons. The chain combines TRBV6-6 with TRBJ1-1; no definite D call. The sequenced sample consisted of central memory CD4+ T cells from blood. The clonotype was recovered from a woman younger than 35 in good health. CDR3 in amino acids: CAALGWRDTEAFF. CDR3 in DNA: TGTGCCGCCCTCGGCTGGAGGGATACTGAAGCTTTCTTT.